The clone carrying this TCR beta chain was counted a single time. The CDR3 has 14 amino acids. V lost 6 bases, J lost 8 bases, and 7 bases stayed unmatched. CDR1 is MNHEY, CDR2 SVGAGI, per germline. The RNA input was roughly 0.5 to 1 ug, and it was reverse transcribed with random hexamers. Multiplex PCR with immunoSEQ amplified the TCR beta CDR3 across 54 Vbeta and 13 Jbeta. TCRdb re-derived calls from the immunoSEQ multiplex PCR reads in MiXCR, one entry per CDR3 protein. This table holds 200,000 to 250,000 distinct CDR3 sequences, about 94% found once. The sample comes from a study of CD8 T cells in Susac syndrome. CD8+ and CD4+ T cells from blood underwent TCR beta sequencing, which was carried out in a high-throughput format. The CD8+ and CD4+ T cells were isolated magnetically using a negative isolation approach, whereas the TEMRA cells were enriched by FACS.

The receptor's source is a human donor with multiple sclerosis. Sample: CD8+ T cells from PBMCs. The chain is built from TRBV6-5 and TRBJ1-4; 9 nucleotides align to TRBD1. As DNA, the CDR3 is TGTGCCAGCAGCGAGGGACAGGGAGGGGAAAAACTGTTTTTT. It is translated as CASSEGQGGEKLFF.